The 7 T cell receptor beta chains listed next were all sequenced from one sample in a study of CD8 T cells in ankylosing spondylitis. General study points: Fewer than ten highly homologous variants made up a TCR beta motif that seemed to typify ankylosing spondylitis blood.

TCRdb independently ran MiXCR on the 5' RACE reads; one entry per CDR3 protein. Seen here are about 800,000 distinct CDR3 sequences, approximately 10% observed once, and the top ten hold 0.51%. These receptors' antigens are unknown. The sample taken for sequencing was blood, either unsorted or a sorted T cell fraction (not recorded which). The receptors stem from a male donor with ankylosing spondylitis.

This clonotype was seen ten or more times. The chain uses TRBV20-1 and TRBJ2-2; D may match TRBD1 or TRBD2 (5 bases each). Germline V gene lookup returns CDR1 DFQATT and CDR2 SNEGSKA (reference sequence). The CDR3 consists of 16 residues. V was cut by 1 base and J by 2 bases, with 14 bases left in between. CDR3 bases: TGCAGTGCTAGAGGGCAGTGGGGACCCAACACCGGGGAGCTGTTTTTT. Amino acids: CSARGQWGPNTGELFF.

The table lists this clonotype with a few counts. V and J are TRBV5-1 and TRBJ2-7; 7 nucleotides align to TRBD2. The ends lost 0 bases at V and 5 bases at J; junction bases unmatched: 11. Germline V gene lookup returns CDR1 SGHRS and CDR2 YFSETQ. CDR3 length equals 16 residues. CDR3 in amino acids: CASSLALGLPQHEQYF. Here the CDR3 DNA reads TGCGCCAGCAGCTTGGCCCTGGGACTACCCCAACACGAGCAGTACTTC.

This chain joins TRBV24-1 and TRBJ2-1; D uncertain. V was shortened by 3 bases and J by 0 bases, with 8 bases between the two germline ends. The V gene's germline CDR1 is KGHDR and CDR2 SFDVKD. This CDR3 is built from 15 residues. The CDR3 here is CATSDGRSSYNEQFF. CDR3 nucleotide sequence: TGTGCCACCAGTGATGGGCGGAGCTCCTACAATGAGCAGTTCTTC.

This clonotype came up a few times. J is TRBJ1-5 and V is TRBV9; D is possibly TRBD1 (5 bases). V was cut by 0 bases and J by 7 bases, with 14 bases left in between. Germline V CDR1 and CDR2: SGDLS, YYNGEE. CDR3 size: 15 residues. The CDR3 protein is CASSVEPGEYQPQHF. The DNA for the CDR3 is TGTGCCAGCAGCGTAGAGCCGGGGGAGTACCAGCCCCAGCATTTT.

This clonotype was picked up a small number of times. The chain links TRBV5-1 to TRBJ1-1, with D tentatively TRBD1 (5 bases). V gave up 3 bases and J gave up 4 bases, with 16 bases separating them. The CDR3 is 15 residues long. CDR1 and CDR2 (germline): SGHRS, YFSETQ. In DNA form, the CDR3 reads TGCGCCAGCAGCTCTCTACGGGGGGGTCCCACTGAAGCTTTCTTT. The encoded protein is CASSSLRGGPTEAFF.

This clonotype showed up just a few times. J is TRBJ2-1 and V is TRBV5-1; D perhaps matches TRBD1 (6 bases). CDR1 and CDR2 from the germline V gene are SGHRS and YFSETQ. V lost 4 bases to trimming and J lost 6 bases, with 11 bases between them. CDR3 length: 13 residues. CDR3 DNA: TGCGCCAGCAGCCCAACAGGGTTCAATGAGCAGTTCTTC. Translation: CASSPTGFNEQFF.

This chain links TRBV4-2 with TRBJ2-7, with 8 bases fitting TRBD2. This CDR3 region has 16 residues. Germline V CDR1 and CDR2: LGHNA, YNFKEQ. The trim removed 3 bases at V and 0 bases at J, leaving 7 bases unmatched. This CDR3 reads CASSQALADYSYEQYF. The CDR3, as DNA: TGTGCCAGCAGCCAGGCACTAGCGGATTACTCCTACGAGCAGTACTTC.